A selection of T cell receptor beta chains follows, all from one sample in a study of blood T cell repertoires in COVID-19. Sequencing used immunoSEQ multiplex PCR; TCRdb keeps in-frame clones, though not all of them. The sample includes hundreds of thousands of clones, approximately 90% seen only once; the top ten take roughly 0.25%. Sequencing was done on a sample of peripheral blood. The source is a woman younger than 30 with acute or convalescent COVID-19. The conserved cysteine and the conserved F or W are not part of the CDR3 here.

V gene,CDR3 protein
TRBV3-1/TRBV3-2,ASSPTRGSFGEQY
TRBV25-1,ASTFASGGWNEQF
TRBV19,ASRETGILYGYT
TRBV19,ASSPPWNTEAF
TRBV6-5,ASTQGAQGGAF
TRBV7-9,ASSSPGLYNEQF
TRBV6-1,ASSEDRGWTEAF
TRBV18,ASSPSSTAAWF
TRBV12-3/TRBV12-4,ASSLRGTSAA
TRBV7-9,ASTGADRDYEQY
TRBV27,ASSSAGGYGYT
TRBV6-6,ASRADFGGTEAF
TRBV12-3/TRBV12-4,ASGRQGGYGYT
TRBV6-1,ASSEPTGFMNTEAF
TRBV3-1/TRBV3-2,ASSQAIGRRVDCGYT
TRBV6-6,ASSYSSRDTEAF
TRBV7-9,ASSLDRAGDTQY
TRBV6-5,ASSYSGGDETDTQY
TRBV30,AWSVLGGNSPLH
TRBV9,ASSLRQMNTEAF
TRBV3-1/TRBV3-2,ASSQRLAGGGNIQY
TRBV6-5,ASSYSGGGYNEQF
TRBV2,ASLAGNTEAF
TRBV19,ASSPGQVINEQY
TRBV10-3,AISDPGLPSNQPQH
TRBV28,ASSLRTGVGYT
TRBV19,ASSIFIGEETQY
TRBV19,ASSPPGGDVGEQY
TRBV6-1,ASSETRATQY
TRBV6-4,ASSVGTGGSGANVLT
TRBV27,ASSRSLVTGERIRELF
TRBV2,ASSGEAGLYNEQF
TRBV6-5,ASRRTGQDQPQH
TRBV6-5,ASTAKPSGISGYT
TRBV10-2,ASSDRDRGYEKLF
TRBV30,AWSVSNRGREQY